A single sample gave rise to the 17 T cell receptor beta chains below, sequenced in a study of PD-L1 blockade in urothelial cancer. TCRdb's table, derived via immunoSEQ multiplex PCR, lists solely in-frame clones and lacks some. The sample includes approximately 110,000 clones, roughly 88% seen only once; the top ten take approximately 2.4%. The source material was PBMCs, sampled around atezolizumab (anti-PD-L1) treatment. These receptors originate from a man aged 45-60 years with urothelial cancer.

The chain has TRBV6-1 and TRBJ1-1, with TRBD1 as a possible D gene (6 bases). Germline V gene sequence: CDR1 MNHNS, CDR2 SASEGT. The CDR3 has 13 residues. Trimming took off 6 bases at V and 0 bases at J, with 8 bases between the two ends. CDR3 in DNA: TGTGCCAGCAGGGGACACTTGAACACTGAAGCTTTCTTT. Amino acid sequence: CASRGHLNTEAFF.

V usage is TRBV13 and J usage is TRBJ1-2, with D hard to call. The germline V gene encodes CDR1 PRHDT and CDR2 FYEKMQ (reference sequence). The CDR3 has 12 amino acids. V lost 0 bases and J 10 bases, leaving 9 bases between the germline ends. CDR3 nucleotide sequence: TGTGCCAGCAGCTTAGGCACAGCGGACTACACCTTC. It specifies CASSLGTADYTF. Filled out from reference TRBV13 and TRBJ1-2, the complete variable domain reads AAGVIQSPRHLIKEKRETATLKCYPIPRHDTVYWYQQGPGQDPQFLISFYEKMQSDKGSIPDRFSAQQFSDYHSELNMSSLELGDSALYFCASSLGTADYTFGSGTRLTVV.

This chain uses TRBV16 with TRBJ2-7; TRBD1 aligns across 8 bases. This CDR3 contains 13 residues. Unmatched junction bases numbered 5, after V lost 6 bases and J lost 4 bases. Germline V gene data show CDR1 as KGHSY and CDR2 as FQNENV. CDR3 region: CASSQTGGYEQYF. The DNA of the CDR3 is TGTGCCAGCAGTCAAACAGGGGGGTACGAGCAGTACTTC.

This clone was seen just once. The V and J genes are TRBV6-5 and TRBJ1-2; D perhaps matches TRBD1 (5 bases). This CDR3 is built from 13 residues. Germline CDR1 reads MNHEY; CDR2 reads SVGAGI. V lost 4 bases and J lost 4, with 10 bases in between. In nucleotides, the CDR3 is TGTGCCAGCAGTTTCGACAGCAGCTATGGCTACACCTTC. Translated, it gives CASSFDSSYGYTF.

J is TRBJ2-3 and V is TRBV7-2, with 10 bases fitting TRBD2. This CDR3 contains 16 residues. Germline values: CDR1 SGHTA, CDR2 FQGNSA. Trimming cost V 5 bases and J 9 bases; bases outside gene matches: 14. CDR3 residues: CASSPASGSLQLTQYF. CDR3 sequence (DNA): TGTGCCAGCAGCCCCGCTAGCGGGAGTTTACAATTGACGCAGTATTTT.

The J gene is TRBJ2-1, the V gene TRBV2, with 7 bases aligning to TRBD2. Germline loops: CDR1 SNHLY, CDR2 FYNNEI. The trim removed 4 bases at V and 4 bases at J, leaving 7 bases unmatched. The CDR3 consists of 15 residues. CDR3 in DNA: TGTGCCAGCAGTGCGGGAACTAGCGCGTACAATGAGCAGTTCTTC. This sequence encodes CASSAGTSAYNEQFF.

The rearrangement links TRBV28 to TRBJ2-7; 7 bases match TRBD2. The CDR3 covers 12 residues. The V segment lost 10 bases and the J segment 2 bases; nucleotides outside the gene matches: 5. Germline-derived CDR1 and CDR2 are MDHEN and SYDVKM. CDR3 residues: CATSGPTYEQYF. In DNA form, the CDR3 reads TGTGCCACTAGCGGTCCAACCTACGAGCAGTACTTC.

The V and J genes are TRBV28 and TRBJ1-2; the D is unclear. The germline V gene encodes CDR1 MDHEN and CDR2 SYDVKM. The ends were cut back, 8 bases at V and 4 bases at J, with 17 bases in the middle. The CDR3 is 14 amino acids. CDR3 nucleotide sequence: TGTGCCAGCTGCACAGCCACCTATCCCTATGGCTACACCTTC. Its translation: CASCTATYPYGYTF.

The chain combines TRBV18 with TRBJ1-2, with D possibly matching TRBD1 (6 bases). The V end lost 4 bases, the J end lost 0 bases, and 21 bases lay between the germline ends. Germline assignment: CDR1 KGHSH and CDR2 LQKENI. CDR3 length: 18 residues. The CDR3 bases are TGTGCCAGCTCACTCGCAACCATGACAGGTCAAGCTAACTATGGCTACACCTTC. Translating gives CASSLATMTGQANYGYTF.

The rearrangement joins TRBV30 to TRBJ2-2, with 9 bases matching TRBD1. CDR3 length: 15 amino acids. Germline V gene lookup returns CDR1 GTSNPN and CDR2 SVGIG (reference sequence). V gave up 2 bases and J gave up 7 bases; unmatched junction bases: 8. The CDR3 nucleotides read TGTGCCTGGAGTCAGAGGGACAGGGATCACGGGGAGCTGTTTTTT. It translates to CAWSQRDRDHGELFF.

This clone was seen a single time. The gene calls are TRBV11-2 and TRBJ2-4, with 10 bases fitting TRBD2. V lost 7 bases to trimming and J lost 3 bases; unmatched junction nucleotides: 9. This CDR3 has 16 residues. Germline CDR1 reads SGHAT; CDR2 reads FQNNGV. CDR3 coding DNA: TGTGCCAGCACCGATCTAGCGGGAGTAGTCAAAAACATTCAGTACTTC. Translated, it gives CASTDLAGVVKNIQYF.

This clone was recorded once. The chain joins TRBV21-1 to TRBJ2-5; whether TRBD2, the table's D call, matches the DNA was not checked. TRBV21-1 is tagged as a pseudogene. The CDR3 sequence is 15 residues long. CDR3 nucleotides: TGTGCCAGCAGCAAAGTGCTGCGGATACAAGAGACCCAGTACTTC. Its translation: CASSKVLRIQETQYF.

This clone is classed as medium-sized. J is TRBJ1-5 and V is TRBV19; 8 bases are shared with TRBD1. Germline values: CDR1 LNHDA, CDR2 SQIVND (reference sequence). The CDR3 is 13 residues long. The ends lost 5 bases at V and 5 bases at J; junction bases unmatched: 2. CDR3 loop: CASSGRGHQPQHF. The CDR3 DNA is TGTGCCAGTAGTGGCAGGGGGCATCAGCCCCAGCATTTT.

V usage is TRBV2 and J usage is TRBJ1-5, with unresolved D. The CDR3 totals 15 residues. With 8 bases removed from V and 0 bases from J, the gap between germline ends came to 14 bases. CDR1 SNHLY and CDR2 FYNNEI come from the germline V gene. CDR3 in amino acids: CASSDRGNSNQPQHF. The CDR3 DNA reads as TGTGCCAGCTCCGACCGCGGAAATAGCAATCAGCCCCAGCATTTT.

The V and J genes are TRBV4-1 and TRBJ1-4; perhaps TRBD1 as D (6 bases). V lost 0 bases, J lost 5 bases, and 10 bases lay in between. The germline CDR1 and CDR2 sequences are MGHRA and YSYEKL. The CDR3 is 15 residues long. Here the CDR3 DNA reads TGCGCCAGCAGCCAAGAGGACAGCCAGAATGAAAAACTGTTTTTT. This translates into CASSQEDSQNEKLFF.

The genes are TRBV23-1 and TRBJ2-3; tentative D call: TRBD1 (6 bases). TRBV23-1 is an ORF; its function is uncertain. V lost 10 bases, J lost 2 bases, and 25 bases lay in between. The CDR3 consists of 17 residues. Written as DNA, the CDR3 is TGCGCCACGACCCCACGACAGTATGGACAGATCACAGATACGCAGTATTTT. It codes for CATTPRQYGQITDTQYF.

The chain is built from TRBV10-3 and TRBJ1-5; 9 bases are a match to TRBD1. This CDR3 contains 14 residues. Unmatched junction bases numbered 5, after V lost 10 bases and J lost 1 base. Germline lookup yields CDR1 ENHRY and CDR2 SYGVKD. The CDR3 loop reads CANGQGMSNQPQHF. CDR3 bases: TGTGCCAACGGACAGGGGATGAGCAATCAGCCCCAGCATTTT.